These 32 T cell receptor beta chains were all obtained from the same sample, sequenced in a study of tumor and adjacent non-tumor tissue in lung cancer. The template was RNA from unsorted bulk tissue. Three rounds of nested PCR, following a modified ARM-PCR protocol, produced the TCRbeta library. MiXCR, applied by TCRdb to the multiplex PCR reads, yields one record per CDR3 protein. The sample has over 100,000 distinct CDR3 sequences; roughly 74% are singletons. The specimen sequenced was lung tumor tissue. All receptors come from a woman aged 60-75 years with non-small cell lung cancer.

Details on this clonotype: One junction end disagrees with the germline gene, perhaps due to a read error. This chain connects TRBV6-5 to TRBJ1-2, with D possibly being TRBD1 (6 bases). The CDR3 sequence is 15 residues long. In germline, CDR1 is MNHEY, CDR2 SVGAGI. CDR3 in amino acids: CASRQLRGHEYGYTF. CDR3 nucleotides: TGTGCCAGCAGACAACTCCGGGGGCATGAGTATGGATACACCTTC.

Note on this clonotype: A read error is likely, as this CDR3 ends without the conserved phenylalanine or tryptophan. The chain couples TRBV11-1 to TRBJ2-2; 8 bases match TRBD1. This CDR3 comprises 16 residues. V lost 6 bases, J lost 1 base, and 7 bases stayed unmatched. Germline CDR1 reads SGHAT; CDR2 reads FQDESV (reference sequence). CDR3 residues: CASSAWTGLNTGELFC. DNA for the CDR3: TGTGCCAGCAGTGCCTGGACAGGGCTGAACACCGGGGAGCTGTTTTGT.

Points on this clonotype: The missing conserved phenylalanine or tryptophan at the end of this CDR3 makes a read error likely. The DNA is omitted, as the CDR3 cannot be located on it reliably, and the CDR3 follows TCRdb's listing. This chain connects TRBV6-2 or TRBV6-3 to TRBJ2-1; TRBD1 is the table's D call, not checked against the DNA. In germline, CDR1 is MNHEY, CDR2 SVGEGT. Counting both end residues, the CDR3 totals 15 amino acids. The chain's CDR3 is CASSNPRGISNERFL.

This clonotype was seen once. One end of the junction does not line up with germline, which may come from a read error. V usage is TRBV20-1 and J usage is TRBJ2-7; maybe TRBD2 (6 bases). The V gene's germline CDR1 is DFQATT and CDR2 SNEGSKA (reference sequence). This CDR3 region has 13 residues. CDR3 residues: CSAREGGNYEHYF. CDR3 nucleotide sequence: TGCAGTGCTAGAGAGGGGGGTAATTACGAGCATTACTTC.

Regarding this clonotype: A read error may account for a junction end that differs from germline. The V and J genes are TRBV29-1 and TRBJ2-7; D is perhaps TRBD1 or TRBD2 (5 bases each). The CDR3 has 15 amino acids. Germline values: CDR1 SQVTM, CDR2 ANQGSEA. The CDR3 is CSAELLQEASYEQYF. The CDR3 coding sequence is TGCAGCGCTGAACTCCTACAGGAGGCTTCCTACGAGCAGTACTTC.

V is TRBV11-3 and J is TRBJ2-1, with TRBD1 as a possible D gene (5 bases). This CDR3 spans 13 amino acids. The germline CDR1 and CDR2 sequences are SGHNT and YENEEA. Deletions cut 0 bases from V and 10 bases from J, with 10 bases between. CDR3: CASSLDGQGEQFF. In nucleotides, the CDR3 is TGTGCCAGCAGCTTAGATGGGCAGGGAGAGCAGTTCTTC.

Regarding this clonotype: A read error may account for a junction end that differs from germline. The chain combines TRBV5-1 with TRBJ1-2; D unclear. The CDR3 totals 12 residues. From germline, CDR1 is SGHRS and CDR2 YFSETQ. The CDR3 reads CVSNLDGYGYTF. The CDR3 DNA reads TGCGTCAGCAACTTGGACGGCTATGGCTACACCTTC.

The chain combines TRBV11-1 with TRBJ2-1; 8 bases are a match to TRBD2. Germline CDR1 is SGHAT and CDR2 is FQDESV (reference sequence). This CDR3 is 14 amino acids long. The V gene end was trimmed by 11 bases and the J gene end by 4 bases; junction bases not matched to a gene: 10. The CDR3 nucleotides are TGTGCCTGTAGCTTGCCTAGCGGGTACAATGAGCAGTTCTTC. Protein sequence: CACSLPSGYNEQFF.

The chain is built from TRBV6-1 and TRBJ1-4, with D tentatively TRBD1 (5 bases). The CDR3 loop spans 16 amino acids. Looked up from germline, CDR1 is MNHNS and CDR2 is SASEGT. The chain's CDR3 is CVSSSAGEQANEKLFF. CDR3 in DNA: TGTGTTAGCAGTTCGGCGGGGGAGCAGGCTAATGAAAAACTGTTTTTT.

CDR3 sequence (DNA): TGTGCTGGCAGCTCTCCTGCCGGGAACTTAGACAATGAGCAGTTCTTC. Amino acids: CAGSSPAGNLDNEQFF. The chain couples TRBV11-1 to TRBJ2-1; TRBD2 might be the D (5 bases). Germline-derived CDR1 and CDR2 are SGHAT and FQDESV (reference sequence). This CDR3 is built from 16 residues. The full variable domain, completed using reference TRBV11-1 and TRBJ2-1, is EAEVAQSPRYKITEKSQAVAFWCDPISGHATLYWYRQILGQGPELLVQFQDESVVDDSQLPKDRFSAERLKGVDSTLKIQPAELGDSAMYLCAGSSPAGNLDNEQFFGPGTRLTVL.

This clonotype was seen only a few times. This chain uses TRBV28 with TRBJ1-2; 9 nucleotides align to TRBD1. Trimming cost V 5 bases and J 4 bases; bases outside gene matches: 8. CDR1 and CDR2 from the germline V gene are MDHEN and SYDVKM. This CDR3 has 15 residues. This chain's CDR3 is CASSRPSTGGYGYTF. The CDR3 DNA reads as TGTGCCAGCAGTCGCCCCTCGACAGGGGGCTATGGCTACACCTTC.

Worth noting for this clonotype: This may be a read error, as it is one base from a much larger clone. The rearrangement uses TRBV29-1 and TRBJ2-7; unclear D gene. Germline V gives CDR1 SQVTM, CDR2 ANQGSEA. CDR3 length: 13 residues. The CDR3, as DNA: TGCAGGGCCCACCGCAGTGCAGACTACGAGCAGTACTTC. Encoded protein: CRAHRSADYEQYF.

The CDR3 DNA reads as TGCAGTGTAAAAGGGGAAAGCACAGGCACGCAGTATTTT. Translating gives CSVKGESTGTQYF. V and J are TRBV20-1 and TRBJ2-3; D is perhaps TRBD1 (5 bases). CDR3 size: 13 residues. Trimming left V 7 bases short and J 9 bases short, with 20 bases between. Germline assignment: CDR1 DFQATT and CDR2 SNEGSKA (reference sequence).

About this clonotype: It may be a read error: a sequence one base away is much more abundant. The gene calls are TRBV6-2 or TRBV6-3 and TRBJ1-5; 8 nucleotides line up with TRBD1. This CDR3 is 14 amino acids long. V lost 6 bases and J lost 7; bases outside the gene matches: 8. In germline, CDR1 is MNHEY, CDR2 SVGEGT. This CDR3 is CASRGQDRDQPQHF. The CDR3 DNA sequence: TGTGCCAGCAGGGGGCAGGACAGGGACCAGCCCCAGCATTTT.

The J gene is TRBJ1-4, the V gene TRBV6-2 or TRBV6-3, with D perhaps matching TRBD1 (5 bases). Trimming left V 7 bases short and J 7 bases short, with 16 bases between. In germline, CDR1 is MNHEY, CDR2 SVGEGT. This CDR3 has 14 amino acids. The CDR3 reads CASTKAGGAEKLFF. DNA of the CDR3: TGTGCCAGCACAAAAGCCGGGGGAGCTGAAAAACTGTTTTTT.

This clonotype has a single count. The junction departs from germline at one end; a sequencing error may be responsible. The chain joins TRBV19 to TRBJ2-2; D tentatively reads TRBD1 or TRBD2 (6 bases each). The CDR3 covers 16 residues. Germline lookup yields CDR1 LNHDA and CDR2 SQIVND (reference sequence). The CDR3 reads CASSPGTCLGSGVLFF. In DNA form, the CDR3 reads TGTGCCAGTAGTCCCGGGACATGTCTCGGTTCGGGGGTGCTGTTTTTT.

About this clonotype: Because it lacks the conserved phenylalanine or tryptophan at the end, this CDR3 is likely a read error. V is TRBV11-2 and J is TRBJ1-1; D possibly corresponds to TRBD1 (5 bases). CDR3 length: 14 amino acids. Germline V gives CDR1 SGHAT, CDR2 FQNNGV. CDR3 protein: CANSLNTGNTEAFH. CDR3 nucleotides: TGTGCCAACAGCTTAAATACAGGGAACACTGAAGCTTTCCAT.

V gene TRBV7-3 combines with J gene TRBJ2-1; either TRBD1 or TRBD2 may supply D (5 bases each). V was cut by 3 bases and J by 0 bases, with 9 bases left in between. The length of the CDR3 is 15 residues. Germline loops: CDR1 SGHTA, CDR2 FQGTGA. CDR3 amino acids: CASSFERGSYNEQFF. Written as DNA, the CDR3 is TGTGCCAGCAGCTTCGAGAGGGGCTCCTACAATGAGCAGTTCTTC.

This clonotype has only one observation. The conserved phenylalanine or tryptophan is not found at the CDR3 terminus, so this likely reflects a read error. This chain uses TRBV4-3 with TRBJ1-2; 9 nucleotides match TRBD1. CDR3 length: 16 amino acids. Looked up from germline, CDR1 is LGHNA and CDR2 is YSLEER. In DNA, the CDR3 is TGCGCCAGCAGCCAAGAATGGGACAGGGTAGGCTATGACTACACCCTC. It specifies CASSQEWDRVGYDYTL.

Details on this clonotype: Given the absence of the conserved phenylalanine or tryptophan at the CDR3 end, a read error is likely. The gene calls are TRBV6-5 and TRBJ2-5; 9 nucleotides agree with TRBD2. This CDR3 region has 15 residues. CDR1 is MNHEY and CDR2 is SVGAGI in the germline V gene. The CDR3 DNA is TGTGCCAGAAGTTACTCAGGGCGGGGGGGAGAGATCCAGTACCTC. Its protein is CARSYSGRGGEIQYL.

A remark on this clonotype: The junction departs from germline at one end; a sequencing error may be responsible. The CDR3 protein is CASSRAGTGTPYF. CDR3 nucleotides: TGTGCCAGCAGCCGGGCGGGAACAGGTACGCCGTATTTT. The V call is TRBV11-1, the J call TRBJ2-3; D is perhaps TRBD2 (6 bases). The germline CDR1 and CDR2 sequences are SGHAT and FQDESV (reference sequence). This CDR3 contains 13 residues.

This clonotype appeared once. The junction differs from germline at one of its ends, possibly a read error. The rearrangement uses TRBV20-1 and TRBJ2-7, with TRBD2 as a possible D gene (6 bases). The CDR3 is 13 amino acids. CDR1 and CDR2 from the germline V gene are DFQATT and SNEGSKA (reference sequence). The CDR3 loop reads CNACPGGQGEQYF. CDR3 nucleotide sequence: TGCAATGCTTGTCCCGGAGGGCAGGGCGAGCAGTACTTC.

As to this clonotype: The conserved phenylalanine or tryptophan is not found at the CDR3 terminus, so this likely reflects a read error. The chain couples TRBV19 to TRBJ2-2; maybe TRBD1 (6 bases). CDR1 and CDR2 (germline): LNHDA, SQIVND (reference sequence). CDR3 length: 14 residues. The CDR3 DNA sequence: TGTGCCAGTCGGACAGAAGACAACACCGGAGAGCTGTTTTCT. Translated, it gives CASRTEDNTGELFS.

Concerning this clonotype itself: At one end the junction does not follow the germline gene, possibly because of a read error. V is TRBV6-2 or TRBV6-3 and J is TRBJ1-5; 8 bases line up with TRBD1. Per germline, CDR1 MNHEY and CDR2 SVGEGT. The CDR3 length is 15 residues. Here the CDR3 DNA reads TGTGCCAGCACCACAGGGGGGAGGGAGAATCGGCCCCAGCATTTT. As protein: CASTTGGRENRPQHF.

As for this clonotype: A read error is possible here, since a much larger clone lies one base away. The conserved final phenylalanine or tryptophan is absent from the CDR3, which likely points to a read error. The genes are TRBV6-5 and TRBJ2-2; 8 nucleotides match TRBD2. V dropped 2 bases and J dropped 3; count of bases not matched to a gene: 5. Germline values: CDR1 MNHEY, CDR2 SVGAGI. CDR3 length equals 16 residues. The CDR3: CASSYRGGADTGELFL. The CDR3 DNA reads as TGTGCCAGCAGTTACCGGGGGGGCGCCGACACCGGGGAGCTGTTTTTA.

The chain combines TRBV20-1 with TRBJ2-2; no firm D call. V dropped 7 bases and J dropped 4 bases, with 16 bases sitting between them. There are 14 residues in the CDR3. In germline, CDR1 is DFQATT, CDR2 SNEGSKA (reference sequence). CDR3 sequence: CSVSSSNGTGELFF. The CDR3 DNA sequence: TGCAGTGTTTCCAGTTCTAACGGCACCGGGGAGCTGTTTTTT.

About this clonotype itself: This CDR3 is missing its conserved last phenylalanine or tryptophan, likely due to a read error. The limits of the CDR3 on the DNA are not certain, so only TCRdb's listed CDR3 is given. CDR3 protein: CASSDPGPRNSPLHL. This chain joins TRBV4-2 and TRBJ1-6; TRBD1 is the table's D call, not checked against the DNA. Ends included, the CDR3 has 15 residues. Per the germline V gene, CDR1 is LGHNA and CDR2 is YNFKEQ.

As to this clonotype: As the CDR3 is not closed by the conserved phenylalanine or tryptophan, this likely results from a read error. The limits of the CDR3 on the DNA are not certain, so only TCRdb's listed CDR3 is given. This chain uses TRBV11-1 with TRBJ2-2; the D segment call TRBD2 is taken from the table without a DNA check. Germline CDR1 is SGHAT and CDR2 is FQDESV (reference sequence). The CDR3 length is 17 residues, termini included. The CDR3 loop reads CASSPRLAGESTVELYV.

With respect to this clonotype: A much larger clone is a single base away; this may be a read error. The gene calls are TRBV6-5 and TRBJ2-7; no firm D call. From germline, CDR1 is MNHEY and CDR2 SVGAGI. This CDR3 is built from 16 residues. The CDR3, as DNA: TGTGCCTGCAGTTACATTCGGTTTGGGCAGAATCTCGAGCAGTACTTC. Translation gives CACSYIRFGQNLEQYF.

In the case of this clonotype: It is likely a read error, because the conserved phenylalanine at the end of the CDR3 is missing. The chain is built from TRBV11-3 and TRBJ1-6; D ambiguous. CDR1 and CDR2 from the germline V gene are SGHNT and YENEEA. V shed 0 bases and J shed 4 bases, with 7 bases lying between them. CDR3 length equals 15 residues. CDR3 protein: CASSLECRYNSPLHV. CDR3 DNA sequence: TGTGCCAGCAGCTTAGAGTGCAGATATAATTCACCCCTCCACGTT.

On this clonotype itself: At one end the junction does not follow the germline gene, possibly because of a read error. The chain uses TRBV11-1 and TRBJ2-2, with D tentatively TRBD2 (6 bases). The CDR3 totals 17 residues. CDR1 SGHAT and CDR2 FQDESV come from the germline V gene (reference sequence). Here the CDR3 DNA reads TGTGCCAGCAGCCCGCGACTACCGGGAGAATCCATCGGGGAGTTGTTTTTT. It translates to CASSPRLPGESIGELFF.

Ten or more counts support this clonotype. The rearrangement uses TRBV10-3 and TRBJ1-1, with 8 nucleotides matching TRBD1. This CDR3 has 13 residues. The J segment lost 4 bases and the V segment lost 6 bases, leaving 4 bases of the junction unmatched. CDR1 is ENHRY, CDR2 SYGVKD, per germline. Here the CDR3 reads CAIRVTGGTEAFF. The CDR3 DNA sequence: TGTGCCATCAGGGTAACAGGGGGCACTGAAGCTTTCTTT.